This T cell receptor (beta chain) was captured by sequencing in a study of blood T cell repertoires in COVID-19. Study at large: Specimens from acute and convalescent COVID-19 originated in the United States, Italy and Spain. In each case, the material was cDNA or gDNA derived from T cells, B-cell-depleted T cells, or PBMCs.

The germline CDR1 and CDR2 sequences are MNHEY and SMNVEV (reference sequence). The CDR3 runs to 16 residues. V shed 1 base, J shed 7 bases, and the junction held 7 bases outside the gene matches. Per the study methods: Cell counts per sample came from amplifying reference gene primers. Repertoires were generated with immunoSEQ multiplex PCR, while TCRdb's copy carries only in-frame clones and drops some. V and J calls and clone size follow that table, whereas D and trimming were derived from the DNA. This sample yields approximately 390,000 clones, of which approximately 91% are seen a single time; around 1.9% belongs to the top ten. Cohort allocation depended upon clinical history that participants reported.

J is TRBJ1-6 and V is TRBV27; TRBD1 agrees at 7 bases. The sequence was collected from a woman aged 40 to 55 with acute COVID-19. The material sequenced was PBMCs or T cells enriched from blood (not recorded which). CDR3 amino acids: CASSLYDRVRNSPLHF. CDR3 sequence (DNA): TGTGCCAGCAGTTTATACGACAGGGTGAGGAATTCACCCCTCCACTTT.